The T cell receptor (beta chain) under discussion was sequenced for a study of beta chain features in type 1 diabetes. Across the whole study: Cell yields, gender and age were similar in healthy donors and patients.

This clone was detected a few times. Its antigen is unidentified. Expressed TCRB transcripts were sequenced because the isolated RNA had all been reverse transcribed beforehand. Method: immunoSEQ multiplex PCR; TCRdb's copy keeps in-frame clones and lacks some. Counted here are over 650,000 clones, roughly an eighth occurring once; the ten biggest clones make up approximately 0.042%. General study points: In patients and controls equally, PCR might favor templates that are shorter. Moderately but significantly shorter TCRB CDR3s were found in Type 1 diabetes patients in all four CD4+ subsets. When cDNA is sequenced, cells with high TCR expression could be over-represented. VDJ junctions in type 1 diabetes patients carried more deletions and fewer insertions.

The TCR sequence derives from a man aged 18 to 30 with type 1 diabetes. Sequencing input: naive CD4+ T cells from blood.

The CDR3 region is CASSLVGEKLFF. In DNA, the CDR3 is TGTGCCAGCAGCCTCGTCGGGGAAAAACTGTTTTTT. The chain employs TRBV28 and TRBJ1-4; D unresolved. Germline V gives CDR1 MDHEN, CDR2 SYDVKM. The CDR3 runs 12 residues. V dropped 6 bases and J dropped 8 bases, with 10 bases sitting between them. Full variable domain (missing parts from reference TRBV28 and TRBJ1-4): DVKVTQSSRYLVKRTGEKVFLECVQDMDHENMFWYRQDPGLGLRLIYFSYDVKMKEKGDIPEGYSVSREKKERFSLILESASTNQTSMYLCASSLVGEKLFFGSGTQLSVL.